The sequence of this TCR beta chain was determined in a study of T and B cells in COVID-19 patients. Blood genomic DNA input for TRB amplification was roughly 220-500 ng. TRB rearrangements were amplified by multiplex PCR with BIOMED2 TRB-A/B primers. TCRdb used MiXCR to reprocess the multiplex PCR reads, holding one entry per CDR3 protein. Altogether around 8,000 distinct CDR3 sequences are present, 35% to 45% being singletons, with the ten largest covering over 2.5%. With respect to this clonotype: Its antigen is as yet unknown.

Findings of the study overall: Active COVID-19 showed highly clonal TRB repertoires; recovery showed diversity and richness above healthy donors.

Sequenced input: blood. The source is a human donor who had recovered from COVID-19.

The CDR3 protein is CASSPQQGSSEAFF. CDR3 nucleotide sequence: TGTGCCAGCAGCCCCCAGCAGGGAAGTTCGGAAGCTTTCTTT. This chain links TRBV19 with TRBJ1-1; TRBD1 is a possible D gene (5 bases). CDR3 length equals 14 residues. V was trimmed by 9 bases and J by 8 bases, leaving 22 bases between them. Germline V CDR1 and CDR2: LNHDA, SQIVND (reference sequence).